Below are 3 T cell receptor beta chains sequenced from a single sample in a study of cytomegalovirus exposure and HLA in healthy donors. The PCR made use of 60 Vbeta and 13 Jbeta primers. Produced via immunoSEQ multiplex PCR; TCRdb's table is partial and in-frame only. The top ten hold roughly 13% of the sample, which has around 100,000 clones, 75% seen once. Material for sequencing was PBMCs. Receptors originate from a male donor in good health and CMV-seropositive.

This chain joins TRBV4-1 and TRBJ2-1; 12 nucleotides match TRBD2. V trimming: 6 bases; J trimming: 9 bases; junction bases outside the gene matches: 9. Germline CDR1 MGHRA, CDR2 YSYEKL. The CDR3 is 15 residues long. CDR3 sequence reads: CASSLRTSGDGEQFF. The CDR3 nucleotides read TGCGCCAGCAGTCTAAGGACTAGCGGGGACGGTGAGCAGTTCTTC.

This sequence joins TRBV28 and TRBJ1-6; 10 nucleotides align to TRBD1. Unmatched junction bases numbered 8, after V lost 6 bases and J lost 9 bases. Germline CDR1 reads MDHEN; CDR2 reads SYDVKM. The CDR3 runs 15 residues. The CDR3 DNA follows: TGTGCCAGCAGCCTGGGACAGGGGTTTCGTTCACCCCTCCACTTT. Translating gives CASSLGQGFRSPLHF.

The chain carries TRBV6-7 and TRBJ2-1, with 7 bases matching TRBD1. TRBV6-7 is an ORF for which the function is uncertain. The V segment lost 6 bases and the J segment 4 bases; nucleotides outside the gene matches: 0. CDR3 length: 12 amino acids. CDR3 nucleotide sequence: TGTGCCAGCAGGGGACAGTACAATGAGCAGTTCTTC. Translation: CASRGQYNEQFF.